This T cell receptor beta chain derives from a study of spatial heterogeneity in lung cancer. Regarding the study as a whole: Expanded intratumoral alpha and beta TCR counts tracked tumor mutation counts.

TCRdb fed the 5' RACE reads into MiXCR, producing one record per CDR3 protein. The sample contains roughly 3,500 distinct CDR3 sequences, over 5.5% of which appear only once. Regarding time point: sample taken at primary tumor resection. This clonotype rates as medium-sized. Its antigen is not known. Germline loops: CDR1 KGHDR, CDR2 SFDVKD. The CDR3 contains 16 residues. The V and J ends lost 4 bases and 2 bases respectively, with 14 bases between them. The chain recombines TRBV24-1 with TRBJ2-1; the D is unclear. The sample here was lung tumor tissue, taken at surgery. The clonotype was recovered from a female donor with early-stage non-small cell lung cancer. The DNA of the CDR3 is TGTGCCACCAGTGACGAGTCCTACGGCCCCTACAATGAGCAGTTCTTC. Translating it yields CATSDESYGPYNEQFF.